The 29 T cell receptor beta chains presented below share a single source sample, sequenced in a study of neurological immune-mediated disorders. TCRdb ran MiXCR on the 5' RACE reads and lists one entry per CDR3 protein. Seen here are about 92,000 distinct CDR3 sequences, around 3.6% observed once, and the top ten hold 2.5% to 3%. Sequenced: PBMCs. These receptors were collected from a woman between 50 and 59 years old with multiple sclerosis.

There are many counts of this clonotype. The chain carries TRBV20-1 and TRBJ1-1; D gene uncertain. Trimming shortened V by 2 bases and J by 4 bases, and 17 bases separated the two germline ends. This CDR3 is 15 amino acids long. Germline V gene sequence: CDR1 DFQATT, CDR2 SNEGSKA (reference sequence). The CDR3 coding sequence is TGCAGTGCTAGATTGACGACGGCGTTGGGCACTGAAGCTTTCTTT. Protein sequence: CSARLTTALGTEAFF.

This clonotype was observed many times. CDR3 in amino acids: CASQPPLDTGELFF. The CDR3 region has the DNA TGTGCCAGCCAGCCACCTCTGGACACCGGGGAGCTGTTTTTT. V gene TRBV6-5 combines with J gene TRBJ2-2, with D hard to call. The CDR3 is 14 amino acids. The germline V and J ends were trimmed by 8 bases and 3 bases, with 13 bases remaining between them. CDR1 and CDR2 from the germline V gene are MNHEY and SVGAGI.

This clonotype was detected ten times or more. The rearrangement links TRBV20-1 to TRBJ2-7, with TRBD2 as a possible D gene (5 bases). This CDR3 has 11 amino acids. Trimming stripped 6 bases from V and 3 bases from J, with 9 bases between. In germline, CDR1 is DFQATT, CDR2 SNEGSKA (reference sequence). DNA for the CDR3: TGCAGTGCAACGGGGAGCTACGAGCAGTACTTC. It translates to CSATGSYEQYF.

This clonotype has at least ten counts. The chain recombines TRBV20-1 with TRBJ2-3; no reliable D call. Germline V lookup: CDR1 DFQATT, CDR2 SNEGSKA (reference sequence). The V and J ends lost 6 bases and 0 bases respectively, with 7 bases between them. The CDR3 has 12 residues. CDR3 region: CSAILSTDTQYF. CDR3 DNA: TGCAGTGCGATTCTGAGCACAGATACGCAGTATTTT.

The sample holds many counts of this clonotype. The V and J genes are TRBV15 and TRBJ1-5; D is possibly TRBD1 (6 bases). V was trimmed by 0 bases and J by 8 bases, leaving 11 bases between them. From germline, CDR1 is LNHNV and CDR2 YYDKDF (reference sequence). The CDR3 length is 14 residues. CDR3 sequence: CATSREYRAKPQHF. The CDR3 DNA follows: TGTGCCACCAGCAGAGAGTACAGGGCTAAGCCCCAGCATTTT.

This clonotype was recorded many times. The V and J genes are TRBV27 and TRBJ2-5, with D maybe TRBD2 (5 bases). The V gene lost 2 bases and the J gene lost 1 base, with 11 bases spanning the gap. CDR3 length: 15 residues. CDR1 MNHEY and CDR2 SMNVEV come from the germline V gene (reference sequence). The CDR3 DNA follows: TGTGCCAGCAGTTTAATTTCTAGCCGCCAAGAGACCCAGTACTTC. Translating gives CASSLISSRQETQYF.

This clonotype was seen repeatedly, ten times or more. The V call is TRBV20-1, the J call TRBJ1-5; maybe TRBD1 (6 bases). V lost 3 bases to trimming and J lost 4 bases, with 19 bases between them. CDR1 is DFQATT, CDR2 SNEGSKA, per germline (reference sequence). The CDR3 is 16 residues long. The CDR3: CSARNREGGLNQPQHF. CDR3 sequence (DNA): TGCAGTGCTAGGAACAGGGAGGGGGGATTGAATCAGCCCCAGCATTTT.

Regarding this clonotype: A much larger clone sits a single nucleotide away, making a read error possible. The chain carries TRBV20-1 and TRBJ2-5, with 10 positions matching TRBD2. V lost 2 bases and J lost 4; bases outside the gene matches: 4. This CDR3 region has 14 residues. Germline CDR1 and CDR2: DFQATT and SNEGSKA (reference sequence). CDR3 region: CSARHTSGVETQYF. The DNA of the CDR3 is TGCAGTGCTAGACATACTAGCGGGGTAGAGACCCAGTACTTC.

This clonotype was seen many times. The chain couples TRBV7-2 to TRBJ1-2; D remains ambiguous. The germline V gene encodes CDR1 SGHTA and CDR2 FQGNSA. Deletions cut 5 bases from V and 4 bases from J, with 11 bases between. The CDR3 totals 13 residues. The CDR3 region is CASSPDRVYGYTF. Here the CDR3 DNA reads TGTGCCAGCAGCCCAGACCGGGTCTATGGCTACACCTTC.

This clonotype was picked up many times. This CDR3 reads CASSLDLNTEAFF. In DNA, the CDR3 is TGTGCCAGCAGCTTAGACTTGAACACTGAAGCTTTCTTT. V usage is TRBV11-2 and J usage is TRBJ1-1; D unresolved. Trimming stripped 0 bases from V and 0 bases from J, with 2 bases between. This CDR3 has 13 residues. CDR1 and CDR2 from the germline V gene are SGHAT and FQNNGV.

This clonotype has at least ten counts. The V call is TRBV13, the J call TRBJ2-7, with D perhaps matching TRBD2 (6 bases). The CDR3 contains 14 residues. The germline gives CDR1 PRHDT, CDR2 FYEKMQ (reference sequence). The V gene lost 5 bases and the J gene lost 3 bases, with 14 bases spanning the gap. CDR3 region: CASSNMGLNYEQYF. The CDR3 nucleotides read TGTGCCAGCAGCAACATGGGACTGAACTACGAGCAGTACTTC. Variable domain in full (rest from reference TRBV13 and TRBJ2-7): AAGVIQSPRHLIKEKRETATLKCYPIPRHDTVYWYQQGPGQDPQFLISFYEKMQSDKGSIPDRFSAQQFSDYHSELNMSSLELGDSALYFCASSNMGLNYEQYFGPGTRLTVT.

This clonotype was seen repeatedly, ten times or more. The chain has TRBV18 and TRBJ2-1; D assignment may be TRBD1 or TRBD2 (5 bases each). Trimming cost V 0 bases and J 3 bases, with 12 bases left between them. Germline values: CDR1 KGHSH, CDR2 LQKENI. This CDR3 spans 16 amino acids. The DNA for the CDR3 is TGTGCCAGCTCACCACCAAATGAGGGGAACTACAATGAGCAGTTCTTC. It specifies CASSPPNEGNYNEQFF.

This clonotype showed up many times. The V gene is TRBV7-2, the J gene TRBJ2-1; 12 bases are shared with TRBD2. Germline lookup yields CDR1 SGHTA and CDR2 FQGNSA. Unmatched junction bases numbered 11, after V lost 5 bases and J lost 9 bases. This CDR3 comprises 16 residues. The CDR3 region has the DNA TGTGCCAGCAGCCCCGGGCGCCTAGCGGGGGGGGCTGAGCAGTTCTTC. Its protein is CASSPGRLAGGAEQFF.

This clonotype was seen repeatedly, ten times or more. V and J are TRBV7-9 and TRBJ2-5; D may correspond to TRBD1 or TRBD2 (5 bases each). The CDR3 covers 15 residues. CDR1 and CDR2 from the germline V gene are SEHNR and FQNEAQ (reference sequence). V was clipped by 5 bases and J by 5 bases, with 18 bases between them. CDR3 in DNA: TGTGCCAGCAGCCCCGCCGGGACCACCCGTGAGACCCAGTACTTC. Amino acids: CASSPAGTTRETQYF. Looking up the rest from reference TRBV7-9 and TRBJ2-5 gives the full variable domain: DTGVSQNPRHKITKRGQNVTFRCDPISEHNRLYWYRQTLGQGPEFLTYFQNEAQLEKSRLLSDRFSAERPKGSFSTLEIQRTEQGDSAMYLCASSPAGTTRETQYFGPGTRLLVL.

This clonotype occurred many times. The chain combines TRBV3-1 with TRBJ1-2, with a weak D call TRBD1 (6 bases). This CDR3 comprises 14 residues. Between the trimmed V and J ends, which lost 1 base and 5 bases, there was a span of 11 bases. The germline gives CDR1 LGHDT, CDR2 YNNKEL (reference sequence). CDR3 sequence reads: CASSQVGTPYGYTF. CDR3 DNA sequence: TGTGCCAGCAGCCAAGTTGGGACACCATATGGCTACACCTTC.

This clonotype was seen many times. This chain links TRBV5-6 with TRBJ2-5, with 9 positions matching TRBD2. The germline V gene encodes CDR1 SGHDT and CDR2 YYEEEE. CDR3 length equals 13 residues. Losses at the gene ends were 5 bases for V and 5 bases for J; bases not matched to a gene: 4. CDR3 residues: CASSFLAGETQYF. The DNA for the CDR3 is TGTGCCAGCAGTTTTCTAGCGGGGGAGACCCAGTACTTC.

This clonotype showed up many times. The chain joins TRBV20-1 to TRBJ2-5; 9 bases fit TRBD2. Germline V gene sequence: CDR1 DFQATT, CDR2 SNEGSKA (reference sequence). Trimming cost V 1 base and J 2 bases; bases outside gene matches: 20. CDR3 length: 20 amino acids. DNA of the CDR3: TGCAGTGCTAGAGCCACCCGTAGGGCGGGGGGGCCCCGACTACAAGAGACCCAGTACTTC. This translates into CSARATRRAGGPRLQETQYF.

This clonotype was seen more than once but under ten times. Compared with germline, one end of the junction differs, possibly owing to a read error. The V call is TRBV10-3, the J call TRBJ1-5, with 7 nucleotides matching TRBD1. The germline V gene encodes CDR1 ENHRY and CDR2 SYGVKD. The length of the CDR3 is 15 residues. The CDR3 sequence: CAISPGQIFNQHQHF. The CDR3 DNA follows: TGTGCCATCAGTCCGGGACAGATCTTCAATCAGCACCAGCATTTT.

At least ten counts were recorded for this clonotype. The gene calls are TRBV7-2 and TRBJ1-5; 7 nucleotides line up with TRBD1. CDR3 length: 15 residues. CDR1 and CDR2 (germline): SGHTA, FQGNSA. The ends lost 5 bases at V and 1 base at J; junction bases unmatched: 5. Here the CDR3 reads CASSTGQRSNQPQHF. The DNA of the CDR3 is TGTGCCAGCAGCACGGGACAGAGGAGCAATCAGCCCCAGCATTTT.

This clonotype was counted ten times or more. J is TRBJ2-3 and V is TRBV15, with TRBD2 as a possible D gene (5 bases). The V and J ends lost 2 bases and 5 bases respectively, with 11 bases between them. Germline V gives CDR1 LNHNV, CDR2 YYDKDF (reference sequence). CDR3 size: 14 residues. The CDR3 loop reads CATSRQTRRDTQYF. In DNA form, the CDR3 reads TGTGCCACCAGCAGACAAACTAGGAGAGATACGCAGTATTTT.

This clonotype was detected ten times or more. The chain couples TRBV7-2 to TRBJ2-3; perhaps D is TRBD1 or TRBD2 (5 bases each). V shed 4 bases and J shed 2 bases, with 13 bases lying between them. Germline V gives CDR1 SGHTA, CDR2 FQGNSA. CDR3 length: 15 amino acids. The CDR3 protein is CASSSSGTLTDTQYF. CDR3 nucleotides: TGTGCCAGCAGCTCCTCCGGGACCCTCACAGATACGCAGTATTTT.

This clonotype showed up many times. The chain has TRBV2 and TRBJ2-1; D is unresolved. V lost 6 bases and J 6 bases, leaving 6 bases between the germline ends. The CDR3 runs to 11 residues. The V gene's germline CDR1 is SNHLY and CDR2 FYNNEI. CDR3 nucleotide sequence: TGTGCCAGCAGGTTCCTCAATGAGCAGTTCTTC. Translating it yields CASRFLNEQFF.

This clonotype was observed many times. The rearrangement joins TRBV12-3 or TRBV12-4 to TRBJ2-1; D remains unclear. The CDR3 is made up of 14 amino acids. Trimming took off 0 bases at V and 3 bases at J, with 6 bases between the two ends. The CDR3 coding sequence is TGTGCCAGCAGTTTAGCGTCCAGCTACAATGAGCAGTTCTTC. Translating it yields CASSLASSYNEQFF.

In the case of this clonotype: The germline gene is not matched at one end of the junction; a read error may be the cause. The chain has TRBV9 and TRBJ1-3; D is undetermined. This CDR3 has 12 amino acids. The germline CDR1 and CDR2 sequences are SGDLS and YYNGEE. Written as DNA, the CDR3 is TGTGACAGCTCGGGCTCTGGAAACATCATATATTTT. Amino acid sequence: CDSSGSGNIIYF.

This clonotype was seen at least ten times. The chain is built from TRBV24-1 and TRBJ1-2; D is unresolved. The CDR3 has 12 amino acids. Trimming shortened V by 3 bases and J by 4 bases, and 5 bases separated the two germline ends. CDR1 KGHDR and CDR2 SFDVKD come from the germline V gene. CDR3 protein: CATSDQGYGYTF. Written as DNA, the CDR3 is TGTGCCACCAGTGATCAAGGCTATGGCTACACCTTC.

This clonotype occurred many times. The V call is TRBV5-1, the J call TRBJ2-7, with D possibly matching TRBD1 (5 bases). The V end was cut by 4 bases, the J end by 4 bases, with 21 bases between. The germline gives CDR1 SGHRS, CDR2 YFSETQ. The CDR3 spans 16 residues. The CDR3 bases are TGCGCCAGCAGCCCTGCAACAGGTCCCCTTGGGTACGAGCAGTACTTC. Amino acid sequence: CASSPATGPLGYEQYF.

This clonotype was detected a few times. A single base separates this from a much larger clone, so it may be a read error. The V call is TRBV4-1, the J call TRBJ2-3; no clear D. Germline V CDR1 and CDR2: MGHRA, YSYEKL. The CDR3 totals 12 residues. Written as DNA, the CDR3 is TGCGCCAGCAGCCCCGGAGCAGAAACGCAGTATTTT. Translating gives CASSPGAETQYF.

This clonotype was seen more than once but under ten times. The rearrangement uses TRBV3-1 and TRBJ2-7; D gene ambiguous. Trimming took 1 base from V and 3 from J, leaving 4 bases between them. The CDR3 extends over 12 amino acids. Looked up from germline, CDR1 is LGHDT and CDR2 is YNNKEL (reference sequence). CDR3 DNA: TGTGCCAGCAGCCAAGGCCGCTACGAGCAGTACTTC. Translating gives CASSQGRYEQYF.

This clonotype has ten or more counts. This chain connects TRBV5-5 to TRBJ2-7; a possible D gene is TRBD2 (5 bases). Trimming removed 6 bases at V and 6 bases at J, with 10 bases between. The CDR3 extends over 11 amino acids. Germline assignment: CDR1 SGHKS and CDR2 YYEKEE (reference sequence). The CDR3 here is CASTRRGEQYF. In DNA, the CDR3 is TGTGCCAGCACCCGACGGGGCGAGCAGTACTTC.